This is a list of T cell receptor beta chains from one sample in a study of OX40 agonist ivuxolimab in advanced cancers. Profiling relied on immunoSEQ multiplex PCR, and the TCRdb table lists in-frame clones only, not all of them. Seen here are fewer than 40,000 clones, 80% to 85% observed once, and the top ten hold around a tenth. The sample here was CD4+ or CD8+ T cells sorted from blood, taken in a trial of the OX40 agonist ivuxolimab. The source of these receptors is an adult with an advanced solid tumor such as melanoma, head and neck, liver or kidney cancer. Both conserved end residues are part of each CDR3. D genes are given only for firm matches. Only part of the rows carry a size: once, few, many, or a class if the clone is expanded.

CDR3 protein: CASSKREGTYEQYF; CDR3 DNA: TGTGCCAGTAGTAAGCGGGAGGGCACCTACGAGCAGTACTTC; D gene: TRBD2; clone size: -; V gene: TRBV19; J gene: TRBJ2-7
CDR3 protein: CASSLTGETEAFF; CDR3 DNA: TGTGCCAGCAGCCTGACCGGGGAGACTGAAGCTTTCTTT; D gene: -; clone size: -; V gene: TRBV7-6; J gene: TRBJ1-1
CDR3 protein: CASSLPQGVVGYTF; CDR3 DNA: TGTGCCAGCAGCTTGCCACAGGGAGTAGTGGGCTACACCTTC; D gene: -; clone size: -; V gene: TRBV5-4; J gene: TRBJ1-2
CDR3 protein: CAIGGGQGAVSNQPQHF; CDR3 DNA: TGTGCCATCGGAGGGGGGCAGGGGGCTGTGAGCAATCAGCCCCAGCATTTT; D gene: TRBD1; clone size: -; V gene: TRBV19; J gene: TRBJ1-5
CDR3 protein: CASKQQGATEAFF; CDR3 DNA: TGTGCCAGCAAACAACAGGGGGCGACTGAAGCTTTCTTT; D gene: TRBD1; clone size: -; V gene: TRBV6-1; J gene: TRBJ1-1
CDR3 protein: CASSQVRGTATNEKLFF; CDR3 DNA: TGCGCCAGCAGCCAAGTTAGAGGGACCGCAACTAATGAAAAACTGTTTTTT; D gene: -; clone size: -; V gene: TRBV4-1; J gene: TRBJ1-4
CDR3 protein: CASSQSDEQYF; CDR3 DNA: TGTGCCAGCTCACAAAGCGACGAGCAGTACTTC; D gene: -; clone size: few; V gene: TRBV18; J gene: TRBJ2-7
CDR3 protein: CASSLGLAGEQFF; CDR3 DNA: TGTGCCAGCAGCCTGGGACTAGCGGGAGAGCAGTTCTTC; D gene: TRBD2; clone size: -; V gene: TRBV5-6; J gene: TRBJ2-1
CDR3 protein: CASRYRGTGELFF; CDR3 DNA: TGTGCCAGCAGATACAGGGGCACCGGGGAGCTGTTTTTT; D gene: TRBD1; clone size: medium-sized; V gene: TRBV6-1; J gene: TRBJ2-2
CDR3 protein: CASSVDPLNQPQHF; CDR3 DNA: TGTGCCAGCAGCGTAGACCCGCTCAATCAGCCCCAGCATTTT; D gene: -; clone size: -; V gene: TRBV9; J gene: TRBJ1-5
CDR3 protein: CASRDRFYGYTF; CDR3 DNA: TGTGCCAGCAGGGACCGATTCTATGGCTACACCTTC; D gene: -; clone size: -; V gene: TRBV25-1; J gene: TRBJ1-2
CDR3 protein: CASSSRWVTEAFF; CDR3 DNA: TGTGCCAGCAGTTCCAGGTGGGTCACTGAAGCTTTCTTT; D gene: -; clone size: -; V gene: TRBV6-5; J gene: TRBJ1-1
CDR3 protein: CASSRGGLAGGQSTDTQYF; CDR3 DNA: TGTGCCAGCAGCCGCGGGGGACTAGCGGGGGGGCAGAGCACAGATACGCAGTATTTT; D gene: TRBD2; clone size: -; V gene: TRBV7-2; J gene: TRBJ2-3
CDR3 protein: CASSSEGGLKGEKLFF; CDR3 DNA: TGCGCCAGCAGCTCGGAGGGGGGACTAAAAGGAGAAAAACTGTTTTTT; D gene: -; clone size: once; V gene: TRBV5-1; J gene: TRBJ1-4
CDR3 protein: CASSTGIYNEQFF; CDR3 DNA: TGTGCCAGCAGCACCGGGATCTACAATGAGCAGTTCTTC; D gene: -; clone size: -; V gene: TRBV11-2; J gene: TRBJ2-1
CDR3 protein: CASSDFTSGPDTQYF; CDR3 DNA: TGCGCCAGCAGTGATTTCACTAGCGGACCAGATACGCAGTATTTT; D gene: TRBD2; clone size: few; V gene: TRBV10-1; J gene: TRBJ2-3
CDR3 protein: CASSLTASGANVLTF; CDR3 DNA: TGCGCCAGCAGCTTGACAGCCTCTGGGGCCAACGTCCTGACTTTC; D gene: -; clone size: -; V gene: TRBV5-1; J gene: TRBJ2-6
CDR3 protein: CASSPGGAGQETQYF; CDR3 DNA: TGTGCCAGCAGCCCAGGAGGGGCCGGTCAAGAGACCCAGTACTTC; D gene: -; clone size: -; V gene: TRBV5-6; J gene: TRBJ2-5
CDR3 protein: CASSSAYEQYF; CDR3 DNA: TGTGCCAGCAGCTCCGCCTACGAGCAGTACTTC; D gene: -; clone size: once; V gene: TRBV5-6; J gene: TRBJ2-7
CDR3 protein: CAITRVGGETQYF; CDR3 DNA: TGTGCGATAACCAGGGTTGGGGGAGAGACCCAGTACTTC; D gene: -; clone size: -; V gene: TRBV2; J gene: TRBJ2-5
CDR3 protein: CATSRWGQGEKLFF; CDR3 DNA: TGTGCCACCAGCAGATGGGGTCAGGGTGAAAAACTGTTTTTT; D gene: -; clone size: -; V gene: TRBV15; J gene: TRBJ1-4
CDR3 protein: CASSADGVEAFF; CDR3 DNA: TGTGCCAGCAGCGCCGATGGGGTTGAAGCTTTCTTT; D gene: -; clone size: -; V gene: TRBV9; J gene: TRBJ1-1
CDR3 protein: CASSLLAGYTQYF; CDR3 DNA: TGTGCCAGCAGTCTGTTAGCGGGATATACGCAGTATTTT; D gene: TRBD2; clone size: -; V gene: TRBV28; J gene: TRBJ2-3
CDR3 protein: CASSRQGANEKLFF; CDR3 DNA: TGTGCCAGCAGTCGACAGGGAGCTAATGAAAAACTGTTTTTT; D gene: TRBD1; clone size: -; V gene: TRBV2; J gene: TRBJ1-4
CDR3 protein: CASSDGTSGKLEYF; CDR3 DNA: TGTGCCAGCAGCGACGGGACTAGCGGGAAGTTGGAGTACTTC; D gene: TRBD2; clone size: -; V gene: TRBV5-6; J gene: TRBJ2-7
CDR3 protein: CASSLEYRQPQHF; CDR3 DNA: TGTGCCAGCAGCTTAGAATATAGACAGCCCCAGCATTTT; D gene: -; clone size: -; V gene: TRBV7-2; J gene: TRBJ1-5
CDR3 protein: CASSRQGGYQETQYF; CDR3 DNA: TGTGCCAGCAGCCGGCAGGGGGGATACCAAGAGACCCAGTACTTC; D gene: -; clone size: -; V gene: TRBV5-8; J gene: TRBJ2-5
CDR3 protein: CASSNQENTEAFF; CDR3 DNA: TGTGCCAGCAGCAATCAGGAGAACACTGAAGCTTTCTTT; D gene: -; clone size: few; V gene: TRBV11-2; J gene: TRBJ1-1
CDR3 protein: CASSLWEGSGPGELFF; CDR3 DNA: TGTGCCAGCAGTTTATGGGAGGGGTCAGGTCCCGGGGAGCTGTTTTTT; D gene: -; clone size: -; V gene: TRBV28; J gene: TRBJ2-2
CDR3 protein: CASSRDPSSTDTQYF; CDR3 DNA: TGTGCCAGCAGCCGGGACCCATCTAGCACAGATACGCAGTATTTT; D gene: -; clone size: once; V gene: TRBV5-4; J gene: TRBJ2-3
CDR3 protein: CASSKTGGNGYTF; CDR3 DNA: TGTGCCAGCAGTAAGACAGGGGGAAATGGCTACACCTTC; D gene: TRBD1; clone size: -; V gene: TRBV6-5; J gene: TRBJ1-2
CDR3 protein: CASSLAPTGPPHEQFF; CDR3 DNA: TGTGCCAGCAGCTTAGCCCCAACGGGACCTCCCCATGAGCAGTTCTTC; D gene: -; clone size: -; V gene: TRBV7-2; J gene: TRBJ2-1
CDR3 protein: CASSERGGSSGANVLTF; CDR3 DNA: TGTGCCAGCAGTGAAAGAGGCGGCAGCTCTGGGGCCAACGTCCTGACTTTC; D gene: -; clone size: -; V gene: TRBV6-1; J gene: TRBJ2-6
CDR3 protein: CASSQDLAGGFTDTQYF; CDR3 DNA: TGCGCCAGCAGCCAAGATCTAGCGGGAGGGTTCACAGATACGCAGTATTTT; D gene: TRBD2; clone size: -; V gene: TRBV4-1; J gene: TRBJ2-3
CDR3 protein: CAWSVGTGVYEQYF; CDR3 DNA: TGTGCCTGGAGTGTAGGGACAGGGGTCTACGAGCAGTACTTC; D gene: TRBD1; clone size: -; V gene: TRBV30; J gene: TRBJ2-7
CDR3 protein: CASSYSRFADGYTF; CDR3 DNA: TGTGCCAGCAGTTACTCAAGGTTCGCCGATGGCTACACCTTC; D gene: -; clone size: -; V gene: TRBV6-5; J gene: TRBJ1-2
CDR3 protein: CASRLTSGGADTQYF; CDR3 DNA: TGTGCCAGCAGATTGACTAGCGGGGGGGCAGATACGCAGTATTTT; D gene: TRBD2; clone size: -; V gene: TRBV7-9; J gene: TRBJ2-3
CDR3 protein: CASMAAGSRSYGYTF; CDR3 DNA: TGTGCCAGCATGGCCGCCGGGTCTCGATCCTATGGCTACACCTTC; D gene: -; clone size: -; V gene: TRBV6-5; J gene: TRBJ1-2
CDR3 protein: CASSFGQGGEQYF; CDR3 DNA: TGTGCCAGCAGCTTCGGACAGGGTGGTGAGCAGTACTTC; D gene: TRBD1; clone size: few; V gene: TRBV7-3; J gene: TRBJ2-7
CDR3 protein: CASSLKGDVGETQYF; CDR3 DNA: TGTGCCAGCAGCTTAAAGGGTGATGTGGGGGAGACCCAGTACTTC; D gene: -; clone size: -; V gene: TRBV7-3; J gene: TRBJ2-5
CDR3 protein: CASSTGFEITF; CDR3 DNA: TGTGCCAGCAGTACCGGGTTTGAGATCACCTTC; D gene: -; clone size: -; V gene: TRBV6-5; J gene: TRBJ1-2
CDR3 protein: CASSSPEGTDTQYF; CDR3 DNA: TGTGCCAGCAGCTCCCCTGAGGGCACAGATACGCAGTATTTT; D gene: -; clone size: -; V gene: TRBV9; J gene: TRBJ2-3
CDR3 protein: CASSSGQKIADTQYF; CDR3 DNA: TGTGCCAGCAGCTCGGGACAGAAGATCGCAGATACGCAGTATTTT; D gene: TRBD1; clone size: -; V gene: TRBV2; J gene: TRBJ2-3
CDR3 protein: CATSRAGEGGFEQYF; CDR3 DNA: TGTGCCACCAGCAGAGCAGGGGAGGGAGGGTTCGAGCAGTACTTC; D gene: -; clone size: -; V gene: TRBV15; J gene: TRBJ2-7
CDR3 protein: CASVAGLGKQGDTEAFF; CDR3 DNA: TGTGCCAGCGTAGCCGGGCTGGGAAAACAGGGAGACACTGAAGCTTTCTTT; D gene: -; clone size: -; V gene: TRBV2; J gene: TRBJ1-1
CDR3 protein: CAWSLGLAGGPGETQYF; CDR3 DNA: TGTGCCTGGAGTCTCGGGCTAGCGGGGGGGCCGGGTGAGACCCAGTACTTC; D gene: TRBD2; clone size: -; V gene: TRBV30; J gene: TRBJ2-5
CDR3 protein: CASSVGLANTYEQYF; CDR3 DNA: TGTGCCAGCAGCGTCGGACTAGCGAATACCTACGAGCAGTACTTC; D gene: TRBD2; clone size: -; V gene: TRBV9; J gene: TRBJ2-7
CDR3 protein: CASREGTGAFYEQYF; CDR3 DNA: TGCGCCAGCAGGGAGGGCACAGGGGCTTTTTACGAGCAGTACTTC; D gene: -; clone size: -; V gene: TRBV5-1; J gene: TRBJ2-7
CDR3 protein: CSHLVGEDIQYF; CDR3 DNA: TGCAGCCATTTGGTGGGGGAGGACATTCAGTACTTC; D gene: -; clone size: -; V gene: TRBV29-1; J gene: TRBJ2-4
CDR3 protein: CASSYSTAGAGETQYF; CDR3 DNA: TGTGCCAGCAGTTACTCGACCGCGGGGGCTGGAGAGACCCAGTACTTC; D gene: -; clone size: -; V gene: TRBV6-7; J gene: TRBJ2-5